These T cell receptor beta chains were read from a single sample in a study of brain T cells in children with intractable seizures. Generated by immunoSEQ multiplex PCR, the TCRdb table keeps only in-frame clones and is missing some. This repertoire shows 95,000 to 120,000 clones, approximately 94% found once; its top ten account for 3.8%. Source: peripheral blood, taken at surgery. These receptors were obtained from a boy younger than two with hemimegalencephaly and intractable seizures. Both conserved end residues are part of each CDR3. A D gene is named only where the DNA matches it firmly. Clone size is given for some rows only: seen once, a few or many times, or a class if the clone is expanded.

>.|TRBJ1-3|TRBV27|.
TGTGCCAGCAGCTTGGGAAACCCAGCGACTGGAAACACCATATATTTT
CASSLGNPATGNTIYF
>.|TRBJ2-1|TRBV27|TRBD2
TGTGCCAGCAGCCGGACTAGCGGGAGTGATGAGCAGTTCTTC
CASSRTSGSDEQFF
>once|TRBJ2-2|TRBV27|TRBD1
TGTGCCAGCAGAAGGCGGCGGACAGGGGGGCCCGGGGAGCTGTTTTTT
CASRRRRTGGPGELFF
>.|TRBJ2-7|TRBV5-5|.
TGTGCCAGCAGCTTCAGGGATCGGTACGAGCAGTACTTC
CASSFRDRYEQYF
>.|TRBJ1-1|TRBV10-2|.
TGCGCCAGCAGTGATCGGGGAAGGACAACTGAAGCTTTCTTT
CASSDRGRTTEAFF
>.|TRBJ2-3|TRBV12-3/TRBV12-4|.
TGTGCCAGCACTAAGACTACCACAGATACGCAGTATTTT
CASTKTTTDTQYF
>.|TRBJ1-5|TRBV4-1|.
TGCGCCAGCAGCCAGGGACACAATCAGCCCCAGCATTTT
CASSQGHNQPQHF
>.|TRBJ2-3|TRBV24-1|.
TGTGCCACCAGTGATGCCCCAGGAGCGACTAGCACAGATACGCAGTATTTT
CATSDAPGATSTDTQYF
>once|TRBJ1-3|TRBV9|.
TGTGCCAGCAGCGCCCACGGGGGCGAGGGTGGCACCATATATTTT
CASSAHGGEGGTIYF
>.|TRBJ2-1|TRBV28|.
TGTGCCAGCAGTTTAGGGACATACTACAATGAGCAGTTCTTC
CASSLGTYYNEQFF
>once|TRBJ2-3|TRBV2|.
TGTGCCAGCATGGGGACAACTAGCACAGATACGCAGTATTTT
CASMGTTSTDTQYF
>.|TRBJ1-1|TRBV11-2|.
TGTGCCAGCAGCTACCCCCCAGGGGCGCCCGAAGCTTTCTTT
CASSYPPGAPEAFF
>.|TRBJ2-5|TRBV6-5|TRBD2
TGTGCCAGCAGTTACTCGACACTAGCGGGATGGTACTTC
CASSYSTLAGWYF
>.|TRBJ1-2|TRBV19|.
TGTGCCAGTAGTCTACGGTCCTATGGCTACACCTTC
CASSLRSYGYTF
>.|TRBJ1-5|TRBV4-1|TRBD1
TGCGCCAGCAGCCTCGCCGACAGGGGAAGGGATCAGCCCCAGCATTTT
CASSLADRGRDQPQHF
>few|TRBJ2-3|TRBV28|TRBD2
TGTGCCAGCAGTTTAGGAACTAGCGGATTAGGGACAGATACGCAGTATTTT
CASSLGTSGLGTDTQYF
>.|TRBJ1-2|TRBV11-2|.
TGTGCCAGCAGCTTGGACACCTATGGCTACACCTTC
CASSLDTYGYTF
>.|TRBJ1-2|TRBV6-5|.
TGTGCCAGCAGTACCTACGGGGGGGCCTATGGCTACACCTTC
CASSTYGGAYGYTF
>.|TRBJ1-3|TRBV19|.
TGTGCCAGTAGTATCCCGGGGGCTGGTGGAAACACCATATATTTT
CASSIPGAGGNTIYF
>once|TRBJ1-5|TRBV6-5|.
TGTGCCAGCAGTTATGCAGGCCATCAGCCCCAGCATTTT
CASSYAGHQPQHF
>.|TRBJ2-7|TRBV7-2|TRBD2
TGTGCCAGCAGCTTATGGACTAGCGGGAGTATCGAGCAGTACTTC
CASSLWTSGSIEQYF
>once|TRBJ2-3|TRBV5-1|TRBD2
TGCGCCAGCAGCAAGGGACTAGCGGGAGGGCCGATTACAGATACGCAGTATTTT
CASSKGLAGGPITDTQYF
>.|TRBJ2-3|TRBV4-1|TRBD2
TGCGCCAGCAGCCAAGATCCCAGCGGGAGGGATACGCAGTATTTT
CASSQDPSGRDTQYF
>.|TRBJ2-7|TRBV10-3|.
TGTGCCATCAGTGCCGGGATTATAGAGGGCGAGCAGTACTTC
CAISAGIIEGEQYF
>.|TRBJ2-3|TRBV10-3|TRBD2
TGTGCCATGTTAGCGGGAGTGGAGGCAGATACGCAGTATTTT
CAMLAGVEADTQYF
>once|TRBJ2-1|TRBV6-5|TRBD2
TGTGCCAGCTGGGGGGGAACGGGGCGCCACAATGAGCAGTTCTTC
CASWGGTGRHNEQFF
>.|TRBJ1-6|TRBV3-1/TRBV3-2|.
TGTGCCAGCAGCCAAGGGTTTCAGGGTATTAATTCACCCCTCCACTTT
CASSQGFQGINSPLHF
>.|TRBJ2-4|TRBV29-1|.
TGCAGCGTTGGGGGTGTAGGGGGAAGGTCCCTCAAAAACATTCAGTACTTC
CSVGGVGGRSLKNIQYF
>.|TRBJ2-1|TRBV9|.
TGTGCCAGCAGCCCTCAAGCAGGCGGGCAGTTCTTC
CASSPQAGGQFF
>.|TRBJ2-7|TRBV27|.
TGTGCCAGCAGCTACACCGCATCCTACGAGCAGTACTTC
CASSYTASYEQYF
>.|TRBJ2-7|TRBV19|TRBD2
TGTGCCAGTAGTACCCGACTAGCGGCCTTTTACGAGCAGTACTTC
CASSTRLAAFYEQYF
>.|TRBJ2-7|TRBV10-1|TRBD1
TGCGCCAGCAGTCCTCGACCCCCGGGACAGGAAGAAGACGAGCAGTACTTC
CASSPRPPGQEEDEQYF
>.|TRBJ1-6|TRBV5-5|.
TGTGCCAGCAGCCCCCCGGGACACTTCTCACCCCTCCACTTT
CASSPPGHFSPLHF
>once|TRBJ2-1|TRBV6-5|.
TGTGCCATCACCCGATCGGGACCCTACAATGAGCAGTTCTTC
CAITRSGPYNEQFF
>.|TRBJ2-3|TRBV10-3|.
TGTGCCATCAGTGAGTTGGCCCAGGGGACAGATACGCAGTATTTT
CAISELAQGTDTQYF
>.|TRBJ2-3|TRBV28|TRBD2
TGTGCCAGCAGGAGGACTAGCGGGGTAGATACGCAGTATTTT
CASRRTSGVDTQYF
>.|TRBJ2-7|TRBV6-5|.
TGTGCCAGCACACCGGGGCGGAGCTTGCCCTACGAGCAGTACTTC
CASTPGRSLPYEQYF
>.|TRBJ2-1|TRBV11-2|.
TGTGCCAGCAGCCCGGTAGCGGGACAGGACAATGAGCAGTTCTTC
CASSPVAGQDNEQFF
>.|TRBJ2-4|TRBV7-2|TRBD2
TGTGCCAGCAGACAAGCGGGAGGGCCTGGAAACATTCAGTACTTC
CASRQAGGPGNIQYF
>.|TRBJ1-2|TRBV5-1|.
TGCGCCAGCAGCTTAGGGACCTTCTATGGCTACACCTTC
CASSLGTFYGYTF
>.|TRBJ2-1|TRBV7-2|TRBD2
TGTGCCAGCAGCTTAGATGGACTAGCGGGCCTCAATGAGCAGTTCTTC
CASSLDGLAGLNEQFF
>.|TRBJ1-5|TRBV5-1|.
TGCGCCAGCAGCTTGGTGCCCCTGGGGAGCAATCAGCCCCAGCATTTT
CASSLVPLGSNQPQHF
>few|TRBJ1-2|TRBV19|.
TGTGCCAGTAGGCACCCTAACTATGGCTACACCTTC
CASRHPNYGYTF
>.|TRBJ1-6|TRBV3-1/TRBV3-2|TRBD1
TGTGCCAGCAGCTTAGGACAGGGGCGGAATTCACCCCTCCACTTT
CASSLGQGRNSPLHF
>.|TRBJ2-7|TRBV27|TRBD1
TGTGCCAGCAGTTTTTCGACAGGGGGACGGGTGGGCGAGCAGTACTTC
CASSFSTGGRVGEQYF
>.|TRBJ2-5|TRBV15|.
TGTGCCACCAGCAGAGGGGGTGTGCTGACCCAGTACTTC
CATSRGGVLTQYF
>.|TRBJ2-3|TRBV29-1|TRBD2
TGCAGCGCCCGCTGGGTGGGACTAGGGATCACAGATACGCAGTATTTT
CSARWVGLGITDTQYF
>.|TRBJ2-3|TRBV3-1/TRBV3-2|.
TGTGCCAGCAGCCAAGACTGGGGGGGCACAGATACGCAGTATTTT
CASSQDWGGTDTQYF
>once|TRBJ2-3|TRBV7-2|TRBD2
TGTGCCAGCAGCGCGAAGCGGGAGTCAACAGATACGCAGTATTTT
CASSAKRESTDTQYF
>.|TRBJ2-3|TRBV25-1|.
TGTGCCAGCAGTGATCCCCAGGGGACAGATACGCAGTATTTT
CASSDPQGTDTQYF
>once|TRBJ1-2|TRBV24-1|TRBD1
TGTGCCACCAGTGATCCAGGGGGACCCTACTATGGCTACACCTTC
CATSDPGGPYYGYTF
>.|TRBJ2-5|TRBV7-6|TRBD2
TGTGCCAGCAGCTCTCTAGCGGGAGAGGCACAAGAGACCCAGTACTTC
CASSSLAGEAQETQYF
>once|TRBJ1-6|TRBV27|TRBD1
TGTGCCAGCAGGGACAGGGTGAATTCACCCCTCCACTTT
CASRDRVNSPLHF
>once|TRBJ2-6|TRBV5-1|.
TGCGCCAGCAGCTTGTTGGGATACTCTGGGGCCAACGTCCTGACTTTC
CASSLLGYSGANVLTF
>.|TRBJ2-7|TRBV6-6|TRBD1
TGTGCCAGCAGTTACTCGACAGGGGGGTACGAGCAGTACTTC
CASSYSTGGYEQYF
>.|TRBJ2-2|TRBV5-5|TRBD2
TGTGCCAGCAGCGTACCTAGCGGGATATACACCGGGGAGCTGTTTTTT
CASSVPSGIYTGELFF
>.|TRBJ1-2|TRBV28|.
TGTGCCAGCAGTTTGACAGGCGTCTATGGCTACACCTTC
CASSLTGVYGYTF
>once|TRBJ2-1|TRBV24-1|.
TGTGCCACCAGTGATCTGACGTACAATGAGCAGTTCTTC
CATSDLTYNEQFF
>.|TRBJ2-7|TRBV7-6|.
TGTGCCAGCAGCCCCCAGGGGCCCTACGAGCAGTACTTC
CASSPQGPYEQYF